This TCR beta chain is from a study of OX40 agonist ivuxolimab in advanced cancers. At the level of the study: Every 2 weeks, patients received ivuxolimab intravenously, dosed at 0.01 to 10 mg/kg. At 82.7% male, the cohort had a mean age of around 56 years, ranging from roughly 20 to 90.

Broader study findings: Relative to CD4+, CD8+ T cells held more expanded clones on average.

V shed 1 base and J shed 2 bases, with 5 bases lying between them. The length of the CDR3 is 13 residues. In germline, CDR1 is SGHAT, CDR2 FQNNGV. To note about this clone: Its antigen is undetermined.

Sequencing was performed with immunoSEQ multiplex PCR; in TCRdb, only in-frame clones are kept and a portion is missing. There are about 82,000 clones in the sample; roughly 92% occur only once, and about 0.6% lies in the top ten. The chain links TRBV11-2 to TRBJ2-5, with D unresolved. The receptor was isolated from an adult with an advanced solid tumor such as melanoma, head and neck, liver or kidney cancer. The specimen was CD4+ or CD8+ T cells sorted from blood, collected in a trial of the OX40 agonist ivuxolimab. In DNA, the CDR3 is TGTGCCAGCAGCTTAGGCAGACAAGAGACCCAGTACTTC. Protein sequence: CASSLGRQETQYF.